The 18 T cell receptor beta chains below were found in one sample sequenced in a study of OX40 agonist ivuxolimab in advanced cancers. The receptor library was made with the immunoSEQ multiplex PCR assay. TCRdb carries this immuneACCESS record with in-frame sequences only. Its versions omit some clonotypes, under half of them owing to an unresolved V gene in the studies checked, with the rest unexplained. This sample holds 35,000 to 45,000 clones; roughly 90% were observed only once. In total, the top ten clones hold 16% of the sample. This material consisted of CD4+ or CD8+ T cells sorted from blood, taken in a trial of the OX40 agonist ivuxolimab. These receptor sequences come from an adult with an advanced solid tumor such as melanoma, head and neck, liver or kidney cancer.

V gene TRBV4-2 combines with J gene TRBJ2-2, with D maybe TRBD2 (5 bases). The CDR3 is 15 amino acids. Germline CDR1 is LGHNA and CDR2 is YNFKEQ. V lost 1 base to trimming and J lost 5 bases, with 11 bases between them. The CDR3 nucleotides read TGTGCCAGCAGCCAAGCGGGGTTTAGAACCGGGGAGCTGTTTTTT. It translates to CASSQAGFRTGELFF.

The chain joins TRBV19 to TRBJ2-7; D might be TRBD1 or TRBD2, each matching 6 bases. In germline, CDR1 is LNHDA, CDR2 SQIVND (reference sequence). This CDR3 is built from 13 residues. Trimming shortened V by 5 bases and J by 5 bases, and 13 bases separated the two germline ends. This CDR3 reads CASSVRGLHEQYF. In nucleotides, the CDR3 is TGTGCCAGTAGTGTCCGGGGGCTCCACGAGCAGTACTTC.

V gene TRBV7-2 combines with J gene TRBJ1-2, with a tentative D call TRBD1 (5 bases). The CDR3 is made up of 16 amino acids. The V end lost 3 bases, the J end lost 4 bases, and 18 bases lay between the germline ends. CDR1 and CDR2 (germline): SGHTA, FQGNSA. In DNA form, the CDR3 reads TGTGCCAGCAGCTTTAGTCCCAGGGATCCCGCCTATGGCTACACCTTC. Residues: CASSFSPRDPAYGYTF. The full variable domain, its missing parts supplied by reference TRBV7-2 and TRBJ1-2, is GAGVSQSPSNKVTEKGKDVELRCDPISGHTALYWYRQSLGQGLEFLIYFQGNSAPDKSGLPSDRFSAERTGGSVSTLTIQRTQQEDSAVYLCASSFSPRDPAYGYTFGSGTRLTVV.

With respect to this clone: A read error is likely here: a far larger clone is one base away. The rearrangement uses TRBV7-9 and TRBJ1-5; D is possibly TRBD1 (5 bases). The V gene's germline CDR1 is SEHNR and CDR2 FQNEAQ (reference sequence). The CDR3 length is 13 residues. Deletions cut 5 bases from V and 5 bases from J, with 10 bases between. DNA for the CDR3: TGTGCCAGCAGCCGCGAAGGGGATCAGCCCCAGCATTTT. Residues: CASSREGDQPQHF.

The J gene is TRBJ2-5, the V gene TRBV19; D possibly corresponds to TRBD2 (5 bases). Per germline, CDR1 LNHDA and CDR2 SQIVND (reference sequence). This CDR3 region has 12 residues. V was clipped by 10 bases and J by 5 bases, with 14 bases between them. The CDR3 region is CATGKSVETQYF. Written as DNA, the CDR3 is TGTGCCACCGGGAAGAGTGTTGAGACCCAGTACTTC.

The CDR3 bases are TGTGCCAGCAGCCCCCAGGGGTATCTGGGCTCATACGAGCAGTACTTC. This codes for CASSPQGYLGSYEQYF. The chain couples TRBV11-3 to TRBJ2-7; maybe TRBD1 (6 bases). This CDR3 is built from 16 residues. V was trimmed by 5 bases and J by 4 bases, leaving 21 bases between them. The germline CDR1 and CDR2 sequences are SGHNT and YENEEA.

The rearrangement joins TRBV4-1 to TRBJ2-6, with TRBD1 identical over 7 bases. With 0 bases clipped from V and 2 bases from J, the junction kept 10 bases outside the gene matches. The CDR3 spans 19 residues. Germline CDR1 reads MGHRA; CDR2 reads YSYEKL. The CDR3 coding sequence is TGCGCCAGCAGCCAAGATGTTGACAGGGTGATCCCTGGGGCCAACGTCCTGACTTTC. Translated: CASSQDVDRVIPGANVLTF.

The CDR3, as DNA: TGTGCCAGCAGCCCCTCGGACAGAGGCAATGAGCAGTTCTTC. It codes for CASSPSDRGNEQFF. The gene calls are TRBV4-2 and TRBJ2-1; maybe TRBD1 (6 bases). Germline-derived CDR1 and CDR2 are LGHNA and YNFKEQ. The CDR3 sequence is 14 residues long. V lost 4 bases and J lost 6, with 13 bases in between.

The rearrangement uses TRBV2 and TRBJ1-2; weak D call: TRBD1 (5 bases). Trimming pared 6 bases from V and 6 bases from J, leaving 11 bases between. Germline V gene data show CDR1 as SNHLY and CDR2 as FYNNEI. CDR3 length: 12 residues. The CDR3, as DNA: TGTGCCAGCAGGACTGGGGCCGATGGCTACACCTTC. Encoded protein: CASRTGADGYTF.

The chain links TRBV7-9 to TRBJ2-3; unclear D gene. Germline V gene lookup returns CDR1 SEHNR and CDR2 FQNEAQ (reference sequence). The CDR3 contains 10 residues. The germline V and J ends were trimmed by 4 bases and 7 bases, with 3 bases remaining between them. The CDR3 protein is CASSSNTQYF. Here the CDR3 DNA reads TGTGCCAGCAGCTCTAATACGCAGTATTTT.

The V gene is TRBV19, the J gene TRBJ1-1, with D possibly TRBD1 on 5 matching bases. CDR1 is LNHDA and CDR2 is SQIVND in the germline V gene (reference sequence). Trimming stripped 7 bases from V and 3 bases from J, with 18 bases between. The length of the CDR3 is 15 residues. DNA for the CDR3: TGTGCCAGTACCTCTCTAGGCGGGGGGGACACTGAAGCTTTCTTT. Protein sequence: CASTSLGGGDTEAFF.

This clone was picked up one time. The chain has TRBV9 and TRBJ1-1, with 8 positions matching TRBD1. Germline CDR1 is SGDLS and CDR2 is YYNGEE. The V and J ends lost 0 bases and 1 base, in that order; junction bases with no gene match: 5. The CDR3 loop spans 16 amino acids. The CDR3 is CASSVDYRGWNTEAFF. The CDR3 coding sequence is TGTGCCAGCAGCGTAGACTACAGGGGGTGGAACACTGAAGCTTTCTTT. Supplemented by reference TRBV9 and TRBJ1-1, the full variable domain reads DSGVTQTPKHLITATGQRVTLRCSPRSGDLSVYWYQQSLDQGLQFLIQYYNGEERAKGNILERFSAQQFPDLHSELNLSSLELGDSALYFCASSVDYRGWNTEAFFGQGTRLTVV.

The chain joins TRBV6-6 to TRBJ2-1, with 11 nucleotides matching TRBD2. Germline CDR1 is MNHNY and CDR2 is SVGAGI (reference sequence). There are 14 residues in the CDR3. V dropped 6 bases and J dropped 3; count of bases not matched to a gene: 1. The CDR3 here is CASSGTSGYNEQFF. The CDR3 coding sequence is TGTGCCAGCAGCGGGACTAGCGGCTACAATGAGCAGTTCTTC.

Here the CDR3 DNA reads TGTGCCAGCAGTGAAGTTATTATGCTCGGGGGGGAGCTGTTTTTT. It specifies CASSEVIMLGGELFF. V is TRBV6-1 and J is TRBJ2-2, with D hard to call. Germline loops: CDR1 MNHNS, CDR2 SASEGT. The V and J ends lost 1 base and 8 bases respectively, with 14 bases between them. This CDR3 has 15 amino acids.

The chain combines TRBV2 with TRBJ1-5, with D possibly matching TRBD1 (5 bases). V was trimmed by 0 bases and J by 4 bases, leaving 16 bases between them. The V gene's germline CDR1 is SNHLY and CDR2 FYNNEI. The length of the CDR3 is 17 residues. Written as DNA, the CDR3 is TGTGCCAGCAGTGAAGCGCTTCCGGGACGGGATAATCAGCCCCAGCATTTT. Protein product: CASSEALPGRDNQPQHF. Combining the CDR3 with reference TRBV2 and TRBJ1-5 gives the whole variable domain EPEVTQTPSHQVTQMGQEVILRCVPISNHLYFYWYRQILGQKVEFLVSFYNNEISEKSEIFDDQFSVERPDGSNFTLKIRSTKLEDSAMYFCASSEALPGRDNQPQHFGDGTRLSIL.

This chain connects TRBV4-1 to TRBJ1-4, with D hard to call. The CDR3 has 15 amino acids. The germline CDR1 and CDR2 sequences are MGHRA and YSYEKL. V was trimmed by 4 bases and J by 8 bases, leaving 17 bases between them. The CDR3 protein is CASSLLHTKGEKLFF. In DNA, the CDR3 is TGCGCCAGCAGCCTCTTACACACAAAGGGAGAAAAACTGTTTTTT.

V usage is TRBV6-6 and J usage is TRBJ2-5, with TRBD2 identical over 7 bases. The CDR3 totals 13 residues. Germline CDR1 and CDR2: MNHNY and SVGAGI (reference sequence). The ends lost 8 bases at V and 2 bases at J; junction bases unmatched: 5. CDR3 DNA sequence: TGTGCCAGCCTTATGGGACTACAAGAGACCCAGTACTTC. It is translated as CASLMGLQETQYF.

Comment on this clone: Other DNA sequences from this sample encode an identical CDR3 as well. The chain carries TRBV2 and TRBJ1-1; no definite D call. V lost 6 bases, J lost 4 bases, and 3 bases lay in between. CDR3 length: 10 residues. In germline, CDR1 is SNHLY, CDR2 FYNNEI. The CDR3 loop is CASRGTEAFF. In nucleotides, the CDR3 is TGTGCCAGCAGAGGCACTGAAGCTTTCTTT.